The 8 T cell receptor beta chains below come from one sample, sequenced in a study of blood T cell repertoires in COVID-19. Repertoires were generated with immunoSEQ multiplex PCR, while TCRdb's copy carries only in-frame clones and drops some. This sample has about 81,000 clones, with more than 75% found just once. The sample was peripheral blood. The receptors shown here come from a woman in her 70s with acute or convalescent COVID-19.

This chain joins TRBV4-1 and TRBJ2-1, with 8 nucleotides matching TRBD1. Germline V gives CDR1 MGHRA, CDR2 YSYEKL. The CDR3 spans 15 residues. The junction had 3 bases not matched to a gene; V was cut back by 5 bases and J by 0 bases. The CDR3 loop reads CASSYTGGSYNEQFF. The CDR3 DNA follows: TGCGCCAGCAGCTACACAGGGGGCTCCTACAATGAGCAGTTCTTC.

Written as DNA, the CDR3 is TGTGCCAGCAGCTCGGACAGACCTAGCACAGATACGCAGTATTTT. This codes for CASSSDRPSTDTQYF. The chain uses TRBV7-9 and TRBJ2-3; D is possibly TRBD1 (6 bases). CDR1 and CDR2 from the germline V gene are SEHNR and FQNEAQ (reference sequence). Trimming pared 4 bases from V and 0 bases from J, leaving 11 bases between. This CDR3 region has 15 residues.

The V and J genes are TRBV18 and TRBJ1-1; 8 bases fit TRBD1. The CDR3 has 13 amino acids. With V trimmed by 6 bases and J by 8 bases, 8 bases remained unmatched. Germline values: CDR1 KGHSH, CDR2 LQKENI. CDR3 region: CASSLTGDAEAFF. In nucleotides, the CDR3 is TGTGCCAGCTCCTTGACAGGGGACGCAGAAGCTTTCTTT.

This chain links TRBV11-3 with TRBJ2-1, with 8 nucleotides matching TRBD1. The CDR3 has 14 amino acids. CDR1 and CDR2 from the germline V gene are SGHNT and YENEEA. The V and J ends lost 5 bases and 5 bases, in that order; junction bases with no gene match: 5. The CDR3 nucleotides read TGTGCCAGCAGCCACAGGACAGGGAACAATGAGCAGTTCTTC. Its translation is CASSHRTGNNEQFF.

This clone was seen only once. J is TRBJ1-4 and V is TRBV6-6; tentatively, D is TRBD1 (6 bases). Germline lookup yields CDR1 MNHNY and CDR2 SVGAGI (reference sequence). The length of the CDR3 is 17 residues. Deletions cut 5 bases from V and 3 bases from J, with 19 bases between. The CDR3 DNA is TGTGCCAGCAGTCTCCGGACCCTTGGACAGTCTAATGAAAAACTGTTTTTT. Residues: CASSLRTLGQSNEKLFF.

The V gene is TRBV4-1, the J gene TRBJ2-5, with 8 bases fitting TRBD2. The CDR3 extends over 16 amino acids. The trim removed 0 bases at V and 4 bases at J, leaving 7 bases unmatched. The germline gives CDR1 MGHRA, CDR2 YSYEKL. The CDR3 nucleotides read TGCGCCAGCAGCCAAGATCCCGGGACTAGGGGAGAGACCCAGTACTTC. Protein sequence: CASSQDPGTRGETQYF.

The chain links TRBV24-1 to TRBJ2-6; 8 bases agree with TRBD2. Losses at the gene ends were 5 bases for V and 4 bases for J; bases not matched to a gene: 3. There are 15 residues in the CDR3. Germline CDR1 KGHDR, CDR2 SFDVKD. The chain's CDR3 is CATSAGGYGANVLTF. DNA of the CDR3: TGTGCCACCAGTGCGGGAGGGTACGGGGCCAACGTCCTGACTTTC.

V and J are TRBV7-9 and TRBJ1-5; D is perhaps TRBD1 (6 bases). The CDR3 totals 15 residues. Trimming stripped 4 bases from V and 2 bases from J, with 12 bases between. Germline V lookup: CDR1 SEHNR, CDR2 FQNEAQ (reference sequence). The CDR3 DNA sequence: TGTGCCAGCAGCTCCGCAGGGGTGCGCAATCAGCCCCAGCATTTT. It codes for CASSSAGVRNQPQHF.